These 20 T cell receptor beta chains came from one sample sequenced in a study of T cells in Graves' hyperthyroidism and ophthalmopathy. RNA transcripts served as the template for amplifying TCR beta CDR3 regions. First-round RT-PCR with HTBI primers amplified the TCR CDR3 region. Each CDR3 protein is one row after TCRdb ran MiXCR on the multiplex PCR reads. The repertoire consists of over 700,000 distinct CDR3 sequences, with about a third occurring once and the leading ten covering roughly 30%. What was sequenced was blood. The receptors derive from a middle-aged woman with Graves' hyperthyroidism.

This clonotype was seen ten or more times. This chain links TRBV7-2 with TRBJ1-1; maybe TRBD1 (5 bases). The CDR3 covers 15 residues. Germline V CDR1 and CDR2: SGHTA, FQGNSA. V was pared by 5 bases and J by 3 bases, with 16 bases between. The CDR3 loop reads CASSPSLTVYTEAFF. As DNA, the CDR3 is TGTGCCAGCAGCCCATCGTTGACAGTTTACACTGAAGCTTTCTTT.

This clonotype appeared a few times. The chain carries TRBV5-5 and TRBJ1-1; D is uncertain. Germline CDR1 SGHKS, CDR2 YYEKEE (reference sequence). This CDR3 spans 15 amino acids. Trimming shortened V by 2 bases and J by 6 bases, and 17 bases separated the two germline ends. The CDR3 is CASSFPRVGLPEAFF. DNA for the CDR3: TGTGCCAGCAGCTTTCCGCGGGTGGGTTTGCCTGAAGCTTTCTTT.

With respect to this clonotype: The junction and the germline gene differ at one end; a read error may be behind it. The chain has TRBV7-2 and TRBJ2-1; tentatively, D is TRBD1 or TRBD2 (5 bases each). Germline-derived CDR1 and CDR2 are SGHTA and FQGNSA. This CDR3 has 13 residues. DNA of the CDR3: TGTGCCAGCGGCTTAGCATGGGGACGTGAGCAGTTCTTC. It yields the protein CASGLAWGREQFF.

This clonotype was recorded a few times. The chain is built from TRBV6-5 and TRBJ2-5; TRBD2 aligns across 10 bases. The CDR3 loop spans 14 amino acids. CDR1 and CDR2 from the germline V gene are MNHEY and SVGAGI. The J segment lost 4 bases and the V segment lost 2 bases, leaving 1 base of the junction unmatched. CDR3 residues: CASSYGTSVETQYF. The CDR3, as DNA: TGTGCCAGCAGTTACGGGACTAGCGTAGAGACCCAGTACTTC.

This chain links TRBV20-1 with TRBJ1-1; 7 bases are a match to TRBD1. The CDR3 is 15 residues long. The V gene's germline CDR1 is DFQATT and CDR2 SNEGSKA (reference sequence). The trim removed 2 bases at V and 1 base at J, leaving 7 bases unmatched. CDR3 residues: CSARQGVLGNTEAFF. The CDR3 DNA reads TGCAGTGCTAGACAGGGGGTCCTGGGGAACACTGAAGCTTTCTTT.

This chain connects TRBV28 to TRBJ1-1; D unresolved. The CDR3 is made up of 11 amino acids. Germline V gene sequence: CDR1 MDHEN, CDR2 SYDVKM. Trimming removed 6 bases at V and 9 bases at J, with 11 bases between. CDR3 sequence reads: CASRGETKAFF. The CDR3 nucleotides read TGTGCCAGCAGGGGAGAAACTAAAGCTTTCTTT.

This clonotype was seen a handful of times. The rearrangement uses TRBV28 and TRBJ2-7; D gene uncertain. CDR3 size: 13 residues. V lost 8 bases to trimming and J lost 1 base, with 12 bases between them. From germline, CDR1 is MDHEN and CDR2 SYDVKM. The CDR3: CASLRTESYEQYF. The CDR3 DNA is TGTGCCAGCCTCCGGACGGAGTCCTACGAGCAGTACTTC.

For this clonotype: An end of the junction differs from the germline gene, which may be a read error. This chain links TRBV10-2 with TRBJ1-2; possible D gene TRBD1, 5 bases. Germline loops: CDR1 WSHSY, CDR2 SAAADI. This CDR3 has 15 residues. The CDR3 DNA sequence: TGTGCCAGCAGGACCCAGGGAGGAGTGGACTATGGCTACACCTTC. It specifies CASRTQGGVDYGYTF.

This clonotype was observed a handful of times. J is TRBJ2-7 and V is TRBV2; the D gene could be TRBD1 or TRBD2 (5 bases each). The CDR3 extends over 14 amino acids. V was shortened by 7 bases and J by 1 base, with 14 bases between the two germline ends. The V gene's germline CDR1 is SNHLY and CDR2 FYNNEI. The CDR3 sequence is CASITGTHSYEQYF. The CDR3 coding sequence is TGTGCCAGCATCACCGGGACGCATTCCTACGAGCAGTACTTC.

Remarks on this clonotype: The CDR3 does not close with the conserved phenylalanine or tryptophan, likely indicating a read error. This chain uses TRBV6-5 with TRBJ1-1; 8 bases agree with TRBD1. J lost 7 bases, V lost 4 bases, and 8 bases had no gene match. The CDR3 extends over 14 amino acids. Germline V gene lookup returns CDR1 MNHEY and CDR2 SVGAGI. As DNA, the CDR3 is TGTGCCAGCAGTTGGGGACAGGATCGGGATGAAGCTTTCCTT. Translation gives CASSWGQDRDEAFL.

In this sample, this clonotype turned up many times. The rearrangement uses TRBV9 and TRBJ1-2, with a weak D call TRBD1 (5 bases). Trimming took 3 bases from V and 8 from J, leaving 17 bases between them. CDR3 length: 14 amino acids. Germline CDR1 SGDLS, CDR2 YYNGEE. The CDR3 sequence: CASSEEEGTTGYTF. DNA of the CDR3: TGTGCCAGCAGCGAGGAGGAGGGGACGACAGGCTACACCTTC.

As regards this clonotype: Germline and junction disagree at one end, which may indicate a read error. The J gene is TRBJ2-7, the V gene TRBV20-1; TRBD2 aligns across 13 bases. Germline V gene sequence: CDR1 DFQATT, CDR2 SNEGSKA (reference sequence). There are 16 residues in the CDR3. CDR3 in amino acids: CSAPRTSGGILYEQCF. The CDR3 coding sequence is TGCAGTGCTCCCCGGACTAGCGGGGGCATACTATACGAGCAGTGCTTC.

The CDR3 here is CASSQDLTGHTGELFF. The CDR3 coding sequence is TGCGCCAGCAGCCAAGATCTAACGGGACATACCGGGGAGCTGTTTTTT. This chain uses TRBV4-3 with TRBJ2-2, with D possibly being TRBD1 (6 bases). The V end was cut by 0 bases, the J end by 5 bases, with 13 bases between. The CDR3 covers 16 residues. Germline loops: CDR1 LGHNA, CDR2 YSLEER.

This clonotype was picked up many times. The CDR3 is CASSQFSSGTGELFF. The CDR3, as DNA: TGTGCCAGCAGCCAGTTTAGCTCGGGCACCGGGGAGCTGTTTTTT. This chain joins TRBV7-2 and TRBJ2-2; D remains unclear. Germline V gene data show CDR1 as SGHTA and CDR2 as FQGNSA. The V gene lost 5 bases and the J gene lost 4 bases, with 14 bases spanning the gap. The CDR3 has 15 residues.

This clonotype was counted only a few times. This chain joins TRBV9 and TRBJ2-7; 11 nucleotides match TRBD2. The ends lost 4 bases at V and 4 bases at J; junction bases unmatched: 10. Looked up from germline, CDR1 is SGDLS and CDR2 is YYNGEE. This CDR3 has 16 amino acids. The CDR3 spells CASSQGWGLAAYEQYF. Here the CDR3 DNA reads TGTGCCAGCAGCCAAGGATGGGGACTAGCGGCTTACGAGCAGTACTTC.

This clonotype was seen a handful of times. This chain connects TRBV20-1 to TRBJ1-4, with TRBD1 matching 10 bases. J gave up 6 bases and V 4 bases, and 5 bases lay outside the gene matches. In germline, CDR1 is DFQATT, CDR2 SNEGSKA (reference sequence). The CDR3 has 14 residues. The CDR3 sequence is CSANGQGDHEKLFF. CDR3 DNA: TGCAGTGCTAATGGACAGGGGGACCATGAAAAACTGTTTTTT.

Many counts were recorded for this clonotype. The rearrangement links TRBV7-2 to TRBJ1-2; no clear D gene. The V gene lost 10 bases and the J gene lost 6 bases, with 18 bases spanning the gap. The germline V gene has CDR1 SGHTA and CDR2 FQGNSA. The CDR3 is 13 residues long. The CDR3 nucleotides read TGTGCCATCGAAACGTTATACACAGATGGCTACACCTTC. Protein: CAIETLYTDGYTF.

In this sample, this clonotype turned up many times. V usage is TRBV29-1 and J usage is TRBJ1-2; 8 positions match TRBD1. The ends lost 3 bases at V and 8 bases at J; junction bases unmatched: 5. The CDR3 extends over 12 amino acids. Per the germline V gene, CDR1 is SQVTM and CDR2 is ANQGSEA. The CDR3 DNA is TGCAGCGTTGAGAGGACAGGGCGAGGCTACACCTTC. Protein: CSVERTGRGYTF.

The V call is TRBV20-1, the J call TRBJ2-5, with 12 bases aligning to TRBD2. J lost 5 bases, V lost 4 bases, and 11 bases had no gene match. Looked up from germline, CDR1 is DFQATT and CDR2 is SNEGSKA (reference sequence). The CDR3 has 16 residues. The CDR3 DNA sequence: TGCAGTGCTATGGGGCTAGCGGGGGGGCCGTCGGAGACCCAGTACTTC. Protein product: CSAMGLAGGPSETQYF.

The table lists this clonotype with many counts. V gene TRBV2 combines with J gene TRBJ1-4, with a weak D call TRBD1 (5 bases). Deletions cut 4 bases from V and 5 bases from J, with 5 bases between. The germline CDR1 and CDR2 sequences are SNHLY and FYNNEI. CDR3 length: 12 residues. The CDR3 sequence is CASSGDNEKLFF. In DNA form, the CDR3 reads TGTGCCAGCAGTGGGGACAATGAAAAACTGTTTTTT.